This TCR beta chain was recovered during a study of shared clonotypes between healthy human individuals. The overall study: There were three CD4 naive, three CD4 memory, two CD8 naive and one CD8 memory plates per donor.

General study results and limits: Non-shared clonotypes had lower generation probabilities than those shared by all four donors.

The authors ran the assay at deep level. Data came from immunoSEQ multiplex PCR; TCRdb stores just in-frame clones and leaves some out. The sample yields about 2.3 million clones, about 92% seen once. The sample holds one count of this clone. Antigen: not known. The CDR3 sequence is 13 residues long. CDR1 is MNHEY and CDR2 is SVGAGI in the germline V gene. The V and J ends lost 6 bases and 7 bases respectively, with 16 bases between them. The specimen sequenced was naive CD4+ T cells from PBMCs. Subset reported: CD45RA+ positively selected. V is TRBV6-5 and J is TRBJ2-7; TRBD1 might be the D (5 bases). The TCR was taken from a man between 18 and 35 years old in good health. Some clones in this sample may be carry-over from other donors' samples. CDR3 protein: CASRGPARGEQYF. The CDR3 coding sequence is TGTGCCAGCAGGGGGCCTGCTCGCGGAGAGCAGTACTTC.